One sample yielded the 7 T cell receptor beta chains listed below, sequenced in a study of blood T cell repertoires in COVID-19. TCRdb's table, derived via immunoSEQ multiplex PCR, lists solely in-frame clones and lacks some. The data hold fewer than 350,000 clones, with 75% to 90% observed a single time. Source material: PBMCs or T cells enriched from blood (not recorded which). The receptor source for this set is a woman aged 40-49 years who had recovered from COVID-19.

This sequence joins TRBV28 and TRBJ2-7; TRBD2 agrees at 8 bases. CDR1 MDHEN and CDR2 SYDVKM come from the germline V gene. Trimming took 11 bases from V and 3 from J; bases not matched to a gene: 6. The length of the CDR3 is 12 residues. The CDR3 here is CAARTSSYEQYF. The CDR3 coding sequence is TGTGCCGCACGGACTAGCAGCTACGAGCAGTACTTC.

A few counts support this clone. The chain's CDR3 is CASSESRQATYEQYF. DNA of the CDR3: TGTGCCAGCAGTGAATCTCGACAGGCGACCTACGAGCAGTACTTC. The J gene is TRBJ2-7, the V gene TRBV2; the D gene is possibly TRBD1 (6 bases). V gave up 2 bases and J gave up 2 bases, with 13 bases separating them. CDR1 SNHLY and CDR2 FYNNEI come from the germline V gene. The CDR3 spans 15 residues.

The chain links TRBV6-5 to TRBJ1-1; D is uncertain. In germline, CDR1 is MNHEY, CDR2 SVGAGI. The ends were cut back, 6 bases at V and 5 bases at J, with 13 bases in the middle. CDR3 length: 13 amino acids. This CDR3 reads CASRSSPGTEAFF. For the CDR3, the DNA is TGTGCCAGCAGATCCTCCCCAGGAACTGAAGCTTTCTTT.

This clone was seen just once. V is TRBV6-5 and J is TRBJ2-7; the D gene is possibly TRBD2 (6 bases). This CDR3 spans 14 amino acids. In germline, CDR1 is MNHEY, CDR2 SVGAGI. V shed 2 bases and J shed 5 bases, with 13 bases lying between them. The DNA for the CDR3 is TGTGCCAGCAGTTACGGTGCGGGGAAAAACGAGCAGTACTTC. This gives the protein CASSYGAGKNEQYF.

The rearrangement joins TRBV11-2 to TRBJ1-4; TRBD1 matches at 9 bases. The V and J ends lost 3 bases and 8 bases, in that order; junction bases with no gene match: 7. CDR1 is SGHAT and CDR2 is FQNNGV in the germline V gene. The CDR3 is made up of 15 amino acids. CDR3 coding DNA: TGTGCCAGCAGCTTGCGGACAGGGGTTTCCGAAAAACTGTTTTTT. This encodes CASSLRTGVSEKLFF.

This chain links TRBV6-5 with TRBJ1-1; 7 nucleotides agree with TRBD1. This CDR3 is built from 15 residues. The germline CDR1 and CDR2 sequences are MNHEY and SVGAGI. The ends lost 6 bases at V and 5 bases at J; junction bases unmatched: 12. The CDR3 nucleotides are TGTGCCAGCAGAAAACAAAGACAGGGAGGTACTGAAGCTTTCTTT. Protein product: CASRKQRQGGTEAFF.

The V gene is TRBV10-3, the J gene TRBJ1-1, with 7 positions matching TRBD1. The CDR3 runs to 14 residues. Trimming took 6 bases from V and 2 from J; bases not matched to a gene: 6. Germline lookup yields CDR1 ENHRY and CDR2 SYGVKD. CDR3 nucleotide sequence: TGTGCCATCAGCCAGACAGGGAAAAACACTGAAGCTTTCTTT. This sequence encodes CAISQTGKNTEAFF.